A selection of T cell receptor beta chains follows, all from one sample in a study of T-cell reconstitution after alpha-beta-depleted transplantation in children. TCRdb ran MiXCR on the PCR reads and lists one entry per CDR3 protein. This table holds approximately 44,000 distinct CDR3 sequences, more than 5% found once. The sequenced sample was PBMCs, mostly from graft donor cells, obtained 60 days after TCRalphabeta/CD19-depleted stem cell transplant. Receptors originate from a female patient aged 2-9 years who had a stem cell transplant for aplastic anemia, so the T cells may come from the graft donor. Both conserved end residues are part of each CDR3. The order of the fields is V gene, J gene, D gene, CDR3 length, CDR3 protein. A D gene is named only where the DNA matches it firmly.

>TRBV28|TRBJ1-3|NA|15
CASIRDVGSVNTIYF
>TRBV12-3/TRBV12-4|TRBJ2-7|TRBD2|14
CASTLGGSSYEQYF
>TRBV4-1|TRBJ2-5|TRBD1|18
CASSQDTTGARSKETQYF
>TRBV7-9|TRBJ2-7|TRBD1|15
CASSYWTGSSYEQYF
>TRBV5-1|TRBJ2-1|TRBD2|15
CASSLQASGDNEQFF
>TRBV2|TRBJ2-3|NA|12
CASSGEGDTQYF
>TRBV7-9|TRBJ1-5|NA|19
CASSLFVQGTPYSNQPQHF
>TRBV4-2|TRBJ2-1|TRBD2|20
CASSQTLGASGSTEDNEQFF
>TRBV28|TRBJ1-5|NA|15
CASLAVAWGNQPQHF
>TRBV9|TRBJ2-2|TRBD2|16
CASSVAGGGFVGELFF
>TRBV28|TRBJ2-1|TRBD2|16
CASSQSGRRSYNEQFF
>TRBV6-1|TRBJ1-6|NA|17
CASSEAEVYSYNSPLHF
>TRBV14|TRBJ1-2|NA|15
CASSPPFRQEDGYTF
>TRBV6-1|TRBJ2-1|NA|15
CASRQGPHSYNEQFF
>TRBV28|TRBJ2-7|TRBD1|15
CASSQSGQGSNEQYF
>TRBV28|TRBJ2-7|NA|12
CASSPLEGEQYF
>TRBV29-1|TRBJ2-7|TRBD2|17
CSVEGLAGPPDSYEQYF
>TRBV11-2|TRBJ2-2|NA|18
CASSFHSVSGLNTGELFF
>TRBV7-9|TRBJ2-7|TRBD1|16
CASSLTQRTGSYEQYF
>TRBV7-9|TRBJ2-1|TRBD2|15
CASSFTGTSVHEQFF